This TCR beta chain comes out of a study of T cell responses to AZD1222 COVID-19 vaccine. Profiling relied on immunoSEQ multiplex PCR, and the TCRdb table lists in-frame clones only, not all of them. The sample contains fewer than 120,000 clones, roughly 92% of which appear only once. Points on this clone: Antigen: not known.

Trimming removed 2 bases at V and 8 bases at J, with 13 bases between. Germline V CDR1 and CDR2: SGHRS, YFSETQ. This CDR3 region has 14 residues. General observations from the study: Among spike-specific TCRs, nearly half reportedly target unmutated variant regions.

This TCR was sampled from an adult who received the AZD1222 COVID-19 vaccine. The sequences come from peripheral blood, collected 28 days after the second AZD1222 dose. This chain links TRBV5-1 with TRBJ1-4; weak D call: TRBD1 (6 bases). The CDR3 here is CASSFAGAREKLFF. CDR3 nucleotide sequence: TGCGCCAGCAGCTTCGCAGGGGCTCGGGAAAAACTGTTTTTT.